This T cell receptor (beta chain) was obtained from a study of CD8+CD57+ T cells in acquired aplastic anemia. Study summary: Each DNA sample taken from sorted CD4+ and CD8+ cells came to 3 to 3.5 ug on average. Mean read depth for CD4+ cells from healthy donors was 10 million to 13 million. General study points: Between the patient and control groups, CD8+ Simpson's diversity did not differ significantly. Approximately 30 was the count of CD8+ CDR3 sequences that patients shared with controls.

The V segment lost 6 bases and the J segment 4 bases; nucleotides outside the gene matches: 14. Germline CDR1 is SQVTM and CDR2 is ANQGSEA. This CDR3 comprises 16 residues. There are a few counts of this clonotype. The antigen is not known. The template used for profiling TCR beta VDJ and CDR3 was genomic DNA. TCRdb reanalysed the reads using MiXCR and keeps one entry per CDR3 protein. Seen here are about 68,000 distinct CDR3 sequences, approximately 54% observed once, and the top ten hold roughly 8%. The clonotype was recovered from a human donor in good health, serving as a control. The chain joins TRBV29-1 to TRBJ1-2, with 10 nucleotides matching TRBD1. Sequencing was performed on sorted CD4+, CD8+, or CD8+CD57+ T cells (not recorded which) from PBMCs. CDR3 nucleotide sequence: TGCAGCGTCCAAGGACAGGGGGGAGAGGGGATCTATGGCTACACCTTC. Protein: CSVQGQGGEGIYGYTF. Combining the CDR3 with reference TRBV29-1 and TRBJ1-2 gives the whole variable domain SAVISQKPSRDICQRGTSLTIQCQVDSQVTMMFWYRQQPGQSLTLIATANQGSEATYESGFVIDKFPISRPNLTFSTLTVSNMSPEDSSIYLCSVQGQGGEGIYGYTFGSGTRLTVV.